Included here is one T cell receptor beta chain sequence, with context. This specimen comes from a study of T-cell reconstitution after alpha-beta-depleted transplantation in children. A library of TCRbeta sequences, prepared with unique molecular identifiers, was generated. In TCRdb, the PCR reads were re-called with MiXCR into one record per CDR3 protein. The repertoire holds 500,000 or so distinct CDR3 sequences, with 30% to 35% as singletons. CDR3 length: 14 residues. Trimming stripped 3 bases from V and 2 bases from J, with 9 bases between. Germline CDR1 and CDR2: MNHEY and SMNVEV (reference sequence).

This sequence originates from a human donor who donated a stem cell graft to a child with aplastic anemia. The chain uses TRBV27 and TRBJ2-3; D is unclear. Sequencing was performed on PBMCs from the stem cell graft donor, taken from the stem cell graft. As DNA, the CDR3 is TGTGCCAGCAGTTTGGGCTACTACACAGATACGCAGTATTTT. This encodes CASSLGYYTDTQYF.